One sample yielded the 14 T cell receptor beta chains listed below, sequenced in a study of radiation and T cells in renal cell carcinoma. Noted time point: baseline pretreatment blood. As for treatment: 15 Gy SBRT to primary tumor, nephrectomy 4 weeks later. The method was immunoSEQ multiplex PCR; TCRdb's version includes in-frame clones alone and lacks a portion of them. The repertoire consists of 130,000 or so clones, with around four fifths occurring once and the leading ten covering under 30%. Sample: blood, taken from a patient whose treatment included radiotherapy and nephrectomy. The receptors derive from a woman aged 45-59 years with renal cell carcinoma.

The chain is built from TRBV7-9 and TRBJ1-2; TRBD1 matches 8 bases. The trim removed 5 bases at V and 8 bases at J, leaving 7 bases unmatched. Germline CDR1 reads SEHNR; CDR2 reads FQNEAQ (reference sequence). The CDR3 has 13 amino acids. This chain's CDR3 is CASSQGQGLGYTF. The CDR3 DNA sequence: TGTGCCAGCAGCCAAGGACAGGGCCTGGGCTACACCTTC.

Here the CDR3 reads CASSIASGGSSYEQYF. The CDR3 nucleotides read TGTGCCAGTAGTATCGCCTCGGGGGGTAGCTCCTACGAGCAGTACTTC. The genes are TRBV19 and TRBJ2-7; 7 bases are a match to TRBD2. V trimming: 3 bases; J trimming: 0 bases; junction bases outside the gene matches: 8. This CDR3 is built from 16 residues. Looked up from germline, CDR1 is LNHDA and CDR2 is SQIVND (reference sequence).

The chain recombines TRBV14 with TRBJ1-1; no firm D call. V was shortened by 4 bases and J by 0 bases, with 6 bases between the two germline ends. This CDR3 spans 13 amino acids. Germline lookup yields CDR1 SGHDN and CDR2 FVKESK. CDR3 sequence (DNA): TGTGCCAGCAGCCTCGTCATGAACACTGAAGCTTTCTTT. Translated: CASSLVMNTEAFF.

The chain's CDR3 is CASSVDASSAHGTQYF. The CDR3 DNA reads as TGTGCCAGCAGCGTAGACGCGAGTTCAGCCCACGGTACGCAGTATTTT. The rearrangement uses TRBV9 and TRBJ2-3, with D unclear. There are 16 residues in the CDR3. Germline assignment: CDR1 SGDLS and CDR2 YYNGEE. Trimming cost V 0 bases and J 8 bases, with 19 bases left between them.

This chain joins TRBV9 and TRBJ2-2; the match to TRBD2 covers 7 bases. The CDR3 contains 17 residues. Trimming took 4 bases from V and 7 from J; bases not matched to a gene: 16. Germline CDR1 SGDLS, CDR2 YYNGEE. DNA for the CDR3: TGTGCCAGCAGCCCTCATTCGGGGACTAATCTAGTCGGGGAGCTGTTTTTT. It encodes CASSPHSGTNLVGELFF.

This clone has just one count. The chain recombines TRBV7-2 with TRBJ1-4; 7 nucleotides match TRBD1. J lost 7 bases, V lost 5 bases, and 4 bases had no gene match. The CDR3 spans 13 residues. Germline V gene data show CDR1 as SGHTA and CDR2 as FQGNSA. The CDR3 region has the DNA TGTGCCAGCAGCCCAGGGGGGGGTGAAAAACTGTTTTTT. Protein sequence: CASSPGGGEKLFF.

The chain has TRBV28 and TRBJ2-7; no clear D gene. CDR1 is MDHEN, CDR2 SYDVKM, per germline. The CDR3 totals 14 residues. Trimming took 7 bases from V and 5 from J, leaving 18 bases between them. DNA of the CDR3: TGTGCCAGCATCAAGACGGTAGGGTTGGACGAGCAGTACTTC. Its protein product is CASIKTVGLDEQYF.

V and J are TRBV25-1 and TRBJ2-1; the D gene is possibly TRBD2 (5 bases). CDR1 is MGHDK and CDR2 is SYGVNS in the germline V gene. The CDR3 totals 13 residues. Between the trimmed V and J ends, which lost 7 bases and 5 bases, there was a span of 12 bases. For the CDR3, the DNA is TGTGCCAGCATCCGCGACGGGGACAATGAGCAGTTCTTC. It yields the protein CASIRDGDNEQFF.

This sequence joins TRBV7-6 and TRBJ2-1; the match to TRBD2 covers 16 bases. The CDR3 sequence is 15 residues long. Trimming took 3 bases from V and 8 from J; bases not matched to a gene: 1. Germline CDR1 and CDR2: SGHVS and FNYEAQ. The DNA of the CDR3 is TGTGCCAGCAGCTTGGGACTAGCGGGAGGGCATGAGCAGTTCTTC. Translating it yields CASSLGLAGGHEQFF.

The chain has TRBV5-6 and TRBJ2-1; D is unclear. The CDR3 extends over 16 amino acids. The germline V gene has CDR1 SGHDT and CDR2 YYEEEE. The V end lost 4 bases, the J end lost 0 bases, and 14 bases lay between the germline ends. CDR3 loop: CASSTNWGSSYNEQFF. The CDR3 region has the DNA TGTGCCAGCAGCACTAATTGGGGTAGCTCCTACAATGAGCAGTTCTTC.

The chain is built from TRBV9 and TRBJ1-5, with D possibly TRBD1 on 5 matching bases. The germline gives CDR1 SGDLS, CDR2 YYNGEE. This CDR3 has 14 residues. Trimming cost V 0 bases and J 8 bases, with 12 bases left between them. CDR3 amino acids: CASSVAAGGEPQHF. CDR3 bases: TGTGCCAGCAGCGTAGCTGCGGGGGGAGAGCCCCAGCATTTT.

The CDR3 loop is CASSQGLSDTQYF. CDR3 DNA sequence: TGTGCCAGCAGTCAGGGACTGTCAGATACGCAGTATTTT. The V gene is TRBV2, the J gene TRBJ2-3; D might be TRBD2 (6 bases). Germline CDR1 is SNHLY and CDR2 is FYNNEI. V lost 5 bases and J lost 4, with 10 bases in between. The CDR3 has 13 amino acids.

The V and J genes are TRBV25-1 and TRBJ2-1, with TRBD1 as a possible D gene (8 bases). The CDR3 extends over 14 amino acids. The V gene lost 8 bases and the J gene lost 4 bases, with 15 bases spanning the gap. Germline CDR1 reads MGHDK; CDR2 reads SYGVNS. CDR3 nucleotide sequence: TGTGCCAGCCAACAGGGGGGGGATTACAATGAGCAGTTCTTC. Its translation: CASQQGGDYNEQFF.

This clone was counted only a few times. The chain employs TRBV5-1 and TRBJ1-1; tentative D call: TRBD1 (5 bases). CDR3 size: 14 residues. Germline V gene sequence: CDR1 SGHRS, CDR2 YFSETQ. V was cut by 2 bases and J by 6 bases, with 14 bases left in between. CDR3 amino acids: CASSLSQGRAEAFF. The CDR3, as DNA: TGCGCCAGCAGCTTATCGCAGGGTCGGGCTGAAGCTTTCTTT.